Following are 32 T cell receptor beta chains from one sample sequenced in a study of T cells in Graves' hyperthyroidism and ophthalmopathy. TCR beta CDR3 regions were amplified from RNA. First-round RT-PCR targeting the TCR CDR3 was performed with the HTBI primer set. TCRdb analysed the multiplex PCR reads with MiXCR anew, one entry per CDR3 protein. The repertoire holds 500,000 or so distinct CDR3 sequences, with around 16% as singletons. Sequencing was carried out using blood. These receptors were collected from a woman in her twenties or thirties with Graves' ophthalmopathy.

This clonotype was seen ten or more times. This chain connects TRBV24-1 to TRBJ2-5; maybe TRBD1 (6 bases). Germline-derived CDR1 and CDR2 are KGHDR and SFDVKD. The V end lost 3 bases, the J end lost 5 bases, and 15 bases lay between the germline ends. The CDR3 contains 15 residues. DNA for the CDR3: TGTGCCACCAGTGATCCTGAGGGGGAGACGGAGACCCAGTACTTC. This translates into CATSDPEGETETQYF.

In DNA form, the CDR3 reads TGCAGCGTTGAATCTGGGCAGAACACCGGGGAGCTGTTTTTT. The encoded protein is CSVESGQNTGELFF. The rearrangement joins TRBV29-1 to TRBJ2-2; D call uncertain. The CDR3 extends over 14 amino acids. Germline V CDR1 and CDR2: SQVTM, ANQGSEA. V was clipped by 2 bases and J by 1 base, with 8 bases between them.

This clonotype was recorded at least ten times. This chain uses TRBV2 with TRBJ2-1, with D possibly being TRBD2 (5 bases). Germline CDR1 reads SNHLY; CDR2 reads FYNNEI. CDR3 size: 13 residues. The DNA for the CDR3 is TGTGCTACCGGGAAGGACGTCTACAATGAGCAGTTCTTC. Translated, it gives CATGKDVYNEQFF.

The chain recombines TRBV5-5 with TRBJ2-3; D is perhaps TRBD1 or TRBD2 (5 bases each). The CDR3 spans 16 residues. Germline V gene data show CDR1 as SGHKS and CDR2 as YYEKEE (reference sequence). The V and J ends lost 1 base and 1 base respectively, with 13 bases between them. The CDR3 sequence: CASSLTSRGGTDTQYF. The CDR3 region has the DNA TGTGCCAGCAGCTTGACCTCCCGGGGCGGCACAGATACGCAGTATTTT.

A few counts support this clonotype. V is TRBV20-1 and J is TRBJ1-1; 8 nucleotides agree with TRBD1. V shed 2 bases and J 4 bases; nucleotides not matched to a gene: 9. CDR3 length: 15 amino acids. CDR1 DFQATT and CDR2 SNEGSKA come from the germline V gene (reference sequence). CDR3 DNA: TGCAGTGCTAGATCCCAGGACAGGGTCGGCACTGAAGCTTTCTTT. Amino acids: CSARSQDRVGTEAFF.

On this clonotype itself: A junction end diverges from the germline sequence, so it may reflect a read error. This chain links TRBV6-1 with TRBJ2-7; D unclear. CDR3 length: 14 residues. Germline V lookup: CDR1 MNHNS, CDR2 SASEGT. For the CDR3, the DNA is TGTGCCAGCATTGAAGACGACTCCCAGGTCGAGCAGTACTTC. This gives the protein CASIEDDSQVEQYF.

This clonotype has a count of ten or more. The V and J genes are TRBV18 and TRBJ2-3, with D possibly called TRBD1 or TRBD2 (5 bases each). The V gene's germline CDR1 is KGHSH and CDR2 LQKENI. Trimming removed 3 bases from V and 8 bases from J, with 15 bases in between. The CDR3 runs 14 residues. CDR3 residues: CASSPGPPGGTQYF. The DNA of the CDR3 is TGTGCCAGCTCACCGGGACCTCCTGGGGGTACGCAGTATTTT.

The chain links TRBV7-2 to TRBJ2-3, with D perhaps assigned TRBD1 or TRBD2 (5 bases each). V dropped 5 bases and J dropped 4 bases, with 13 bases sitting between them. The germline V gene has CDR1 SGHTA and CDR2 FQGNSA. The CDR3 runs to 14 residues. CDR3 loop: CASSNLGTADTQYF. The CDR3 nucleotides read TGTGCCAGCAGCAACCTTGGGACCGCAGATACGCAGTATTTT. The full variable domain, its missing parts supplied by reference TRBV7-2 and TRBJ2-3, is GAGVSQSPSNKVTEKGKDVELRCDPISGHTALYWYRQSLGQGLEFLIYFQGNSAPDKSGLPSDRFSAERTGGSVSTLTIQRTQQEDSAVYLCASSNLGTADTQYFGPGTRLTVL.

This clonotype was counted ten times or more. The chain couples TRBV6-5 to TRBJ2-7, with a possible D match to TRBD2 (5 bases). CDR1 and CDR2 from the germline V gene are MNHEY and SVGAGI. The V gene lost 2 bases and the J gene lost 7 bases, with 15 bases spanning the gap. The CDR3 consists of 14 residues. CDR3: CASSYTSERGEQYF. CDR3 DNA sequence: TGTGCCAGCAGTTACACGAGTGAGCGAGGGGAGCAGTACTTC.

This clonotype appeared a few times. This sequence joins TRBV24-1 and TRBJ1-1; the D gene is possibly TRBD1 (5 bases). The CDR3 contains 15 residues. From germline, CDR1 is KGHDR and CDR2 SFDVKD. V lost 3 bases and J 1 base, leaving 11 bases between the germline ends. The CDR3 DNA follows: TGTGCCACCAGTGATGGGGCTGGGAGGAACACTGAAGCTTTCTTT. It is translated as CATSDGAGRNTEAFF.

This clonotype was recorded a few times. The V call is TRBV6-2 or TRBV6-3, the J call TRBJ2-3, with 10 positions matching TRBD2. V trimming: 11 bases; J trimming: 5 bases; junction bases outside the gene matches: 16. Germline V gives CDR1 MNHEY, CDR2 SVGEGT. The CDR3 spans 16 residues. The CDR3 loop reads CAVRHPLAGAGDTQYF. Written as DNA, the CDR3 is TGTGCCGTCCGCCACCCCCTAGCGGGAGCTGGAGATACGCAGTATTTT.

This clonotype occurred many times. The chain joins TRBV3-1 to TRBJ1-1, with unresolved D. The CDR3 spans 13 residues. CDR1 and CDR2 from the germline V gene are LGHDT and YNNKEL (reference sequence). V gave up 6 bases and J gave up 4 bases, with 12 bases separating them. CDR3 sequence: CASSPFGGTEAFF. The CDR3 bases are TGTGCCAGCAGTCCCTTCGGCGGCACTGAAGCTTTCTTT. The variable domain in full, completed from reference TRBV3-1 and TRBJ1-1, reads DTAVSQTPKYLVTQMGNDKSIKCEQNLGHDTMYWYKQDSKKFLKIMFSYNNKELIINETVPNRFSPKSPDKAHLNLHINSLELGDSAVYFCASSPFGGTEAFFGQGTRLTVV.

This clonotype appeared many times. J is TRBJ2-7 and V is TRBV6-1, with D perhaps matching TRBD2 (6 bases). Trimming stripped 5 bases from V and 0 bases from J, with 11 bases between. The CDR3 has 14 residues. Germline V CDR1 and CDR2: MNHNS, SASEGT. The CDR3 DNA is TGTGCCAGCAGTAGACTAGTAGACTCCTACGAGCAGTACTTC. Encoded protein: CASSRLVDSYEQYF.

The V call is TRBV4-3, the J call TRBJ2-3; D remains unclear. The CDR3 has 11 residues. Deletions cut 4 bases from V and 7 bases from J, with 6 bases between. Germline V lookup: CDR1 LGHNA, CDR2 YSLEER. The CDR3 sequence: CASSPPNTQYF. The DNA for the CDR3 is TGCGCCAGCAGCCCCCCAAATACGCAGTATTTT.

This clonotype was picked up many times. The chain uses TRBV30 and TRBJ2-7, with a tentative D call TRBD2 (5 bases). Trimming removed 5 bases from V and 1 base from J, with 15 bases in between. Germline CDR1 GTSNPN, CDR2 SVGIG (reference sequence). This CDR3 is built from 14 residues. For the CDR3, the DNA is TGTGCCTGGGGTTTCCGGGATGATTCCTACGAGCAGTACTTC. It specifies CAWGFRDDSYEQYF. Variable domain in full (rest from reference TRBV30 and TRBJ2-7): SQTIHQWPATLVQPVGSPLSLECTVEGTSNPNLYWYRQAAGRGLQLLFYSVGIGQISSEVPQNLSASRPQDRQFILSSKKLLLSDSGFYLCAWGFRDDSYEQYFGPGTRLTVT.

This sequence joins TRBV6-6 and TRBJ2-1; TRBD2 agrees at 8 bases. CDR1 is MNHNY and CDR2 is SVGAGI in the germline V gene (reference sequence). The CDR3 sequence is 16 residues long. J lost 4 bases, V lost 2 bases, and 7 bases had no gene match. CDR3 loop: CASSYPPGGRYNEQFF. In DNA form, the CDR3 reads TGTGCCAGCAGTTACCCACCGGGAGGGCGATACAATGAGCAGTTCTTC.

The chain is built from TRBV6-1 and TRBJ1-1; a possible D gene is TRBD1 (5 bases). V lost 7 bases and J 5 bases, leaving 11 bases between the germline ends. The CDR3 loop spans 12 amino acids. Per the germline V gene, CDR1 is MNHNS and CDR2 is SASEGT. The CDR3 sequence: CASTSPGTEAFF. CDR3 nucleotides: TGTGCCAGCACCTCCCCAGGGACTGAAGCTTTCTTT.

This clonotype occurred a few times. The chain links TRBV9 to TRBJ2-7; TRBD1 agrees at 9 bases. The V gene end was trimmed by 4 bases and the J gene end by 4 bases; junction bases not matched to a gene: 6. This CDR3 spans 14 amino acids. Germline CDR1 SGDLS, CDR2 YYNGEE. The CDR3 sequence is CASSKGTGIYEQYF. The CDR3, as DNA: TGTGCCAGCAGCAAAGGGACAGGGATATACGAGCAGTACTTC.

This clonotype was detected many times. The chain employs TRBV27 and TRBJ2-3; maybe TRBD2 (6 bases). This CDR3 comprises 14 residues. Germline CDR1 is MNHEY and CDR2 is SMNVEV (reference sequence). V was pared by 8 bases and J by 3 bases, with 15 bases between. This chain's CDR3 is CASGSGWGTDTQYF. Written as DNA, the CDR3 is TGTGCCAGCGGTAGCGGATGGGGGACAGATACGCAGTATTTT.

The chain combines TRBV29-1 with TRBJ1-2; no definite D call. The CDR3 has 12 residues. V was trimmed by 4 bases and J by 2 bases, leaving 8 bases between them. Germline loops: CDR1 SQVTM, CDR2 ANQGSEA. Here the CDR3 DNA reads TGCAGCGTTGTGGGGAGAAACTATGGCTACACCTTC. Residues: CSVVGRNYGYTF.

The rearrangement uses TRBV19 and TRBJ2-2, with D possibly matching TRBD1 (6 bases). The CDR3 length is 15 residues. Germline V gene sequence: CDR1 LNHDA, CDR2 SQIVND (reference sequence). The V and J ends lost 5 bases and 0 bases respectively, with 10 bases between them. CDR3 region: CASSYTGTNTGELFF. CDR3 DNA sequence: TGTGCCAGTAGTTATACAGGGACGAACACCGGGGAGCTGTTTTTT.

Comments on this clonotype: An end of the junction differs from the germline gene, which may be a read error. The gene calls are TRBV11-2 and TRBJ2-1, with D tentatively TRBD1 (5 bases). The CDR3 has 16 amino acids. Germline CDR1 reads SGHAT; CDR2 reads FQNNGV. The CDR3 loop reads CASSQDGAGITNEQFF. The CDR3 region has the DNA TGCGCCAGCAGCCAAGATGGAGCAGGGATTACAAATGAGCAGTTCTTC.

The CDR3 nucleotides are TGTGCCAGCAGTTTGCGCAGGACGGAAAAACTGTTTTTT. Encoded protein: CASSLRRTEKLFF. The chain links TRBV27 to TRBJ1-4; D is undetermined. V shed 3 bases and J shed 8 bases, with 10 bases lying between them. The CDR3 loop spans 13 amino acids. Per the germline V gene, CDR1 is MNHEY and CDR2 is SMNVEV (reference sequence).

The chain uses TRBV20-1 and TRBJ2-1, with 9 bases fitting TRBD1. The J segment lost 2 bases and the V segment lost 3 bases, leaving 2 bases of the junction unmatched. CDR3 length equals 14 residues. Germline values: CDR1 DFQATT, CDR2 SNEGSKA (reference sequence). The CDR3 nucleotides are TGCAGTGCTAGCCGACAGGGGGCCTACAATGAGCAGTTCTTC. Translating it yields CSASRQGAYNEQFF.

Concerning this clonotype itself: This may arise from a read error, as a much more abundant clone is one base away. The CDR3 region is CSARHTVSYEQFF. CDR3 DNA sequence: TGCAGTGCTAGGCACACCGTCTCCTACGAGCAGTTCTTC. J is TRBJ2-7 and V is TRBV20-1, with no clear D. Gene TRBJ2-1 matches the end of the DNA better, so the J call may be wrong. The germline CDR1 and CDR2 sequences are DFQATT and SNEGSKA (reference sequence). The CDR3 consists of 13 residues.

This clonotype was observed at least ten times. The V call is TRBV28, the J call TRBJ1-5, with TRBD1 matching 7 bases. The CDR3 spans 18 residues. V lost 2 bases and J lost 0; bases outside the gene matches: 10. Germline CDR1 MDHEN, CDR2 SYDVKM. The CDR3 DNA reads TGTGCCAGCAGTTTACACCAGGGGGGGACAGATAGCAATCAGCCCCAGCATTTT. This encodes CASSLHQGGTDSNQPQHF.

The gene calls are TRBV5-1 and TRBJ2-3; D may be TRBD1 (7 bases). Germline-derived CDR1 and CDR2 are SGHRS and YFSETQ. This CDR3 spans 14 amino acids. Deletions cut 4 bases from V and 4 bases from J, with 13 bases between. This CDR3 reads CASSRQGGADTQYF. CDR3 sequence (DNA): TGCGCCAGCAGCCGACAGGGAGGTGCAGATACGCAGTATTTT.

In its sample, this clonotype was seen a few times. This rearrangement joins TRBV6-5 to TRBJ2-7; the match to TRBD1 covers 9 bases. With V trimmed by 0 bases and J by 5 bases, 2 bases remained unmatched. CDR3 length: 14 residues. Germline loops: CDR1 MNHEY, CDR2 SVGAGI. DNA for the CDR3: TGTGCCAGCAGTTACTCGACAGGGGGTGACGAGCAGTACTTC. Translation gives CASSYSTGGDEQYF.

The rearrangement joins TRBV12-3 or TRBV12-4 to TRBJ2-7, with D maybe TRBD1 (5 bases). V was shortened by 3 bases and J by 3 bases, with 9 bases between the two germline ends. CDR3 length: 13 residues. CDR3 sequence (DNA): TGTGCCAGCAGTTTTTCAGGGTTCTACGAGCAGTACTTC. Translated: CASSFSGFYEQYF.

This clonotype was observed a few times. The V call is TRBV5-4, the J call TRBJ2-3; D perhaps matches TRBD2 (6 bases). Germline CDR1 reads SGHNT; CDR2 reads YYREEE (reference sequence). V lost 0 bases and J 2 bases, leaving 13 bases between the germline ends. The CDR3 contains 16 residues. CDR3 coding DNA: TGTGCCAGCAGCTTGGCTGGGACTCCATACACAGATACGCAGTATTTT. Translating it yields CASSLAGTPYTDTQYF.

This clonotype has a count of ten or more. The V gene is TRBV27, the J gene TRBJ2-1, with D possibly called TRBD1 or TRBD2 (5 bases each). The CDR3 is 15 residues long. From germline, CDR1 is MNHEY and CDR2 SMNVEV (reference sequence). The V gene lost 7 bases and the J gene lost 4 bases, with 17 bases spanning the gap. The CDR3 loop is CASTPGTALYNEQFF. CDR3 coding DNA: TGTGCCAGCACCCCCGGGACCGCCCTATACAATGAGCAGTTCTTC.

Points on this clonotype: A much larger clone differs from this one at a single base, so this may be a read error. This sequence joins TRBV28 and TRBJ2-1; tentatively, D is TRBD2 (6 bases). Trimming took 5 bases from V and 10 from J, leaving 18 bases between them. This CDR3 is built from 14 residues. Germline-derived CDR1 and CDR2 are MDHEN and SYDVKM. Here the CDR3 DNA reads TGTGCCAGCAGTAGGCCCTCGCGGGATTACGAGCAGTTCTTC. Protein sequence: CASSRPSRDYEQFF. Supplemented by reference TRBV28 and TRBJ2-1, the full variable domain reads DVKVTQSSRYLVKRTGEKVFLECVQDMDHENMFWYRQDPGLGLRLIYFSYDVKMKEKGDIPEGYSVSREKKERFSLILESASTNQTSMYLCASSRPSRDYEQFFGPGTRLTVL.